These 20 T cell receptor beta chains share one sample of origin, sequenced in a study of blood T cell repertoires in COVID-19 (dated by TCRdb to the early 2020s). The method behind the library was the immunoSEQ multiplex PCR assay. TCRdb took this table from immuneACCESS and kept in-frame rearrangements with V and J called. Such tables lack part of the clones; where checked against another copy, unresolved V genes explain under half of the gap, and the rest is unexplained. This sample comprises 250,000 to 300,000 clones, about nine tenths of them detected only once. The ten biggest clones cover around 5.8% of the sample. The sequenced material came from peripheral blood. The receptor set was obtained from a woman in her forties or fifties with COVID-19, enrolled during active disease.

The V call is TRBV6-1, the J call TRBJ2-1; TRBD2 matches at 9 bases. Germline V gives CDR1 MNHNS, CDR2 SASEGT. This CDR3 comprises 13 residues. Trimming at V came to 2 bases and at J to 14 bases, leaving 7 bases not matched to a gene. CDR3 sequence (DNA): TGTGCCAGCAGTGAACTCGGCGGGAGGGCAAAGTTCTTC. It yields the protein CASSELGGRAKFF.

The rearrangement links TRBV12-5 to TRBJ1-1; a possible D gene is TRBD1 (6 bases). Per germline, CDR1 LGHNT and CDR2 FRNRAP. The V end lost 3 bases, the J end lost 1 base, and 9 bases lay between the germline ends. The CDR3 is made up of 14 amino acids. Written as DNA, the CDR3 is TGTGCTAGTGGTTTAGGACAGACGAACACTGAAGCTTTCTTT. Translated, it gives CASGLGQTNTEAFF.

The chain couples TRBV6-6 to TRBJ2-7; TRBD2 agrees at 8 bases. Germline V gives CDR1 MNHNY, CDR2 SVGAGI (reference sequence). V lost 5 bases to trimming and J lost 5 bases; unmatched junction nucleotides: 17. The CDR3 has 17 residues. The CDR3 DNA follows: TGTGCCAGCAGTCGATTAGCGGGGAGTCTTGTCGCCCACGAGCAGTACTTC. Translating it yields CASSRLAGSLVAHEQYF.

The chain joins TRBV28 to TRBJ1-2; 9 bases are shared with TRBD1. The CDR3 covers 14 residues. Germline values: CDR1 MDHEN, CDR2 SYDVKM. J lost 5 bases, V lost 6 bases, and 7 bases had no gene match. CDR3 sequence: CASSQRDRVYGYTF. The CDR3 region has the DNA TGTGCCAGCAGCCAGAGGGACAGGGTTTATGGCTACACCTTC.

The V and J genes are TRBV2 and TRBJ1-2; 12 bases are a match to TRBD1. The V segment lost 2 bases and the J segment 5 bases; nucleotides outside the gene matches: 15. The germline V gene has CDR1 SNHLY and CDR2 FYNNEI. CDR3 size: 19 residues. The CDR3 here is CASSELARDRGLLQYGYTF. The CDR3 DNA sequence: TGTGCCAGCAGTGAACTGGCACGGGACAGGGGGCTTCTGCAGTATGGCTACACCTTC. The variable domain in full, completed from reference TRBV2 and TRBJ1-2, reads EPEVTQTPSHQVTQMGQEVILRCVPISNHLYFYWYRQILGQKVEFLVSFYNNEISEKSEIFDDQFSVERPDGSNFTLKIRSTKLEDSAMYFCASSELARDRGLLQYGYTFGSGTRLTVV.

The chain combines TRBV30 with TRBJ1-2; D not certain. CDR3 length equals 13 residues. Per germline, CDR1 GTSNPN and CDR2 SVGIG (reference sequence). V was trimmed by 0 bases and J by 3 bases, leaving 8 bases between them. The chain's CDR3 is CAWSVLGHYGYTF. The CDR3 bases are TGTGCCTGGAGTGTACTGGGCCACTATGGCTACACCTTC.

J is TRBJ1-1 and V is TRBV30; the D gene is possibly TRBD1 (5 bases). Deletions cut 0 bases from V and 2 bases from J, with 10 bases between. Germline V gives CDR1 GTSNPN, CDR2 SVGIG (reference sequence). This CDR3 comprises 14 residues. The CDR3, as DNA: TGTGCCTGGAGTGTAGGGGTAGTTAACACTGAAGCTTTCTTT. Residues: CAWSVGVVNTEAFF. Together with reference TRBV30 and TRBJ1-1, the CDR3 gives the full variable domain: SQTIHQWPATLVQPVGSPLSLECTVEGTSNPNLYWYRQAAGRGLQLLFYSVGIGQISSEVPQNLSASRPQDRQFILSSKKLLLSDSGFYLCAWSVGVVNTEAFFGQGTRLTVV.

The CDR3 DNA reads TGTGCCAGCAGCTTGGGGACAGGGGGAGGCAAAGAGACCCAGTACTTC. Encoded protein: CASSLGTGGGKETQYF. V and J are TRBV5-5 and TRBJ2-5, with 10 bases lining up with TRBD1. The CDR3 is 16 residues long. Germline V gene lookup returns CDR1 SGHKS and CDR2 YYEKEE (reference sequence). V shed 0 bases and J 3 bases; nucleotides not matched to a gene: 5.

The rearrangement joins TRBV30 to TRBJ2-2, with 10 nucleotides matching TRBD2. The CDR3 has 17 residues. With 4 bases clipped from V and 3 bases from J, the junction kept 11 bases outside the gene matches. Germline CDR1 reads GTSNPN; CDR2 reads SVGIG (reference sequence). The CDR3 sequence: CAWTQSSGSRYTGELFF. The CDR3 DNA sequence: TGTGCCTGGACCCAATCTAGCGGGAGTCGGTACACCGGGGAGCTGTTTTTT.

The chain recombines TRBV4-3 with TRBJ2-2, with 9 bases that match TRBD2. The V segment lost 0 bases and the J segment 3 bases; nucleotides outside the gene matches: 11. Germline loops: CDR1 LGHNA, CDR2 YSLEER. The CDR3 loop spans 19 amino acids. The CDR3 nucleotides are TGCGCCAGCAGCCAAGAATATTTTTTTTTAGCGGGAGACACCGGGGAGCTGTTTTTT. Its translation: CASSQEYFFLAGDTGELFF.

The rearrangement links TRBV4-1 to TRBJ2-7, with TRBD2 matching 14 bases. There are 19 residues in the CDR3. J gave up 2 bases and V 2 bases, and 11 bases lay outside the gene matches. Germline values: CDR1 MGHRA, CDR2 YSYEKL. In nucleotides, the CDR3 is TGCGCCAGCAGCCAACAAAAGACTAGCGGGAGGGCCGTCCCCTACGAGCAGTACTTC. Its translation is CASSQQKTSGRAVPYEQYF.

CDR3 DNA: TGTGCCAGCAGTTGGGGAGGGGCCTACGAGCAGTACTTC. Its protein product is CASSWGGAYEQYF. This sequence joins TRBV27 and TRBJ2-7, with 7 nucleotides matching TRBD2. V lost 4 bases and J lost 2; bases outside the gene matches: 2. Looked up from germline, CDR1 is MNHEY and CDR2 is SMNVEV (reference sequence). This CDR3 region has 13 residues.

This clone was counted at least ten times. This chain connects TRBV12-3 or TRBV12-4 to TRBJ1-1; D not resolved. The CDR3 totals 12 residues. Trimming took off 6 bases at V and 5 bases at J, with 10 bases between the two ends. The CDR3 sequence is CASSLLGTEAFF. The CDR3, as DNA: TGTGCCAGCAGCCTTCTAGGTACTGAAGCTTTCTTT.

V is TRBV19 and J is TRBJ1-1, with D possibly being TRBD1 (5 bases). V was cut by 5 bases and J by 0 bases, with 10 bases left in between. Germline CDR1 LNHDA, CDR2 SQIVND (reference sequence). The CDR3 consists of 14 residues. As DNA, the CDR3 is TGTGCCAGTAGTGCCGACAGACTGAACACTGAAGCTTTCTTT. Protein product: CASSADRLNTEAFF. Together with reference TRBV19 and TRBJ1-1, the CDR3 gives the full variable domain: DGGITQSPKYLFRKEGQNVTLSCEQNLNHDAMYWYRQDPGQGLRLIYYSQIVNDFQKGDIAEGYSVSREKKESFPLTVTSAQKNPTAFYLCASSADRLNTEAFFGQGTRLTVV.

This chain connects TRBV18 to TRBJ2-1; D is possibly TRBD1 (6 bases). The CDR3 is made up of 16 amino acids. V gave up 0 bases and J gave up 1 base, with 10 bases separating them. The V gene's germline CDR1 is KGHSH and CDR2 LQKENI. CDR3 nucleotides: TGTGCCAGCTCACCACCGAACAGGGCGTCCTACAATGAGCAGTTCTTC. This sequence encodes CASSPPNRASYNEQFF.

The chain recombines TRBV19 with TRBJ2-5; the D gene is possibly TRBD1 (8 bases). CDR3 length equals 14 residues. The germline V gene has CDR1 LNHDA and CDR2 SQIVND (reference sequence). Trimming left V 8 bases short and J 9 bases short, with 22 bases between. CDR3 amino acids: CASGSTGDGGAQYF. The CDR3 bases are TGTGCCAGTGGGTCGACAGGGGATGGGGGGGCCCAGTACTTC.

The J gene is TRBJ1-6, the V gene TRBV4-2; D may be TRBD1 (5 bases). The CDR3 has 16 amino acids. CDR1 is LGHNA and CDR2 is YNFKEQ in the germline V gene. Trimming took 1 base from V and 5 from J, leaving 12 bases between them. The CDR3 here is CASSQVGGDNNSPLHF. The CDR3 DNA reads as TGTGCCAGCAGCCAAGTCGGAGGGGATAATAATTCACCCCTCCACTTT.

The rearrangement uses TRBV7-3 and TRBJ2-7, with TRBD2 matching over 8 bases. Germline V gene lookup returns CDR1 SGHTA and CDR2 FQGTGA. The junction had 2 bases not matched to a gene; V was cut back by 1 base and J by 0 bases. This CDR3 comprises 15 residues. CDR3 in amino acids: CASSLISGSSYEQYF. Written as DNA, the CDR3 is TGTGCCAGCAGCTTAATAAGCGGGAGCTCCTACGAGCAGTACTTC.

This chain joins TRBV7-9 and TRBJ2-4, with 10 bases that match TRBD2. Trimming removed 6 bases from V and 7 bases from J; junction bases left unmatched: 3. Per the germline V gene, CDR1 is SEHNR and CDR2 is FQNEAQ (reference sequence). The CDR3 extends over 13 amino acids. In DNA, the CDR3 is TGTGCCAGCAGACCGGGACTAGCGAACATTCAGTACTTC. Residues: CASRPGLANIQYF.

The rearrangement uses TRBV11-2 and TRBJ2-2, with 9 bases matching TRBD2. Germline values: CDR1 SGHAT, CDR2 FQNNGV. The CDR3 sequence is 16 residues long. Losses at the gene ends were 1 base for V and 2 bases for J; bases not matched to a gene: 2. This CDR3 is CASSLVAGDNTGELFF. CDR3 coding DNA: TGTGCCAGCAGCTTAGTAGCGGGAGACAACACCGGGGAGCTGTTTTTT.